The clone carrying this TCR beta chain was counted between two and nine times. Its antigen is not identified. V shed 8 bases and J 5 bases; nucleotides not matched to a gene: 13. Germline V gives CDR1 MNHNS, CDR2 SASEGT. This CDR3 contains 15 residues. The data are from a study of identical twins. The study's findings and limits: Out-of-frame alpha sequences shared by twins showed excess low generation probability. High-abundance cord blood beta clonotypes had fewer insertions; memory repertoires showed none.

Template switching introduced a universal primer site, and the cDNA bore unique molecular identifiers. TCRdb fed the 5' RACE reads into MiXCR, producing one record per CDR3 protein. Here the sample spans over 600,000 distinct CDR3 sequences, over 20% being singletons. The sample also formed part of further work on T cells expressing NK-cell markers.

This TCR was sampled from a woman under 30 in good health. The sequencing sample was made of PBMCs. The J gene is TRBJ2-5, the V gene TRBV6-1; 8 bases map to TRBD1. CDR3 bases: TGTGCCAGCCGTGGAAGACAGGGGCGGTGGGAGACCCAGTACTTC. It codes for CASRGRQGRWETQYF.